Each of the 9 T cell receptor beta chains below was sequenced from the same sample in a study of T cell changes during pregnancy in multiple sclerosis. Profiled with immunoSEQ multiplex PCR; TCRdb holds only in-frame clones, not every one. This table has about 40,000 clones, around 90% appearing once. The material was CD4+ T cells from peripheral blood mononuclear cells, obtained in the third trimester of pregnancy. The source is a female donor with multiple sclerosis, enrolled in a pregnancy study.

The genes are TRBV6-5 and TRBJ2-2, with D perhaps matching TRBD1 (5 bases). There are 16 residues in the CDR3. The V gene's germline CDR1 is MNHEY and CDR2 SVGAGI. V gave up 2 bases and J gave up 4 bases, with 14 bases separating them. The CDR3 reads CASSYVRAGSTGELFF. The CDR3 region has the DNA TGTGCCAGCAGTTACGTTCGGGCAGGGTCCACCGGGGAGCTGTTTTTT.

The chain uses TRBV5-1 and TRBJ1-2; D gene ambiguous. The CDR3 loop spans 14 amino acids. The V and J ends lost 1 base and 8 bases respectively, with 15 bases between them. Per the germline V gene, CDR1 is SGHRS and CDR2 is YFSETQ. Here the CDR3 reads CASSLNRLEKGYTF. CDR3 bases: TGCGCCAGCAGCTTGAATCGACTGGAAAAGGGCTACACCTTC.

The chain employs TRBV28 and TRBJ2-5, with a weak D call TRBD1 (6 bases). CDR3 length: 17 amino acids. V was pared by 5 bases and J by 1 base, with 20 bases between. Germline V gene data show CDR1 as MDHEN and CDR2 as SYDVKM. CDR3 nucleotides: TGTGCCAGCAGTCCACTATCGGGACACCTTACCCAAGAGACCCAGTACTTC. Translating it yields CASSPLSGHLTQETQYF.

In this sample, this clone turned up once. DNA for the CDR3: TGCGCCAGCAGCGGCACAGGGGTCCAAGAGACCCAGTACTTC. It translates to CASSGTGVQETQYF. The chain combines TRBV5-1 with TRBJ2-5; 7 bases map to TRBD1. With V trimmed by 4 bases and J by 1 base, 4 bases remained unmatched. The CDR3 consists of 14 residues. Germline V gene sequence: CDR1 SGHRS, CDR2 YFSETQ.

The chain joins TRBV5-1 to TRBJ2-2; no definite D call. CDR3 length equals 14 residues. Germline loops: CDR1 SGHRS, CDR2 YFSETQ. Trimming removed 4 bases at V and 1 base at J, with 8 bases between. The CDR3, as DNA: TGCGCCAGCAGCGACACCCTGAACACCGGGGAGCTGTTTTTT. Protein sequence: CASSDTLNTGELFF.

The V and J genes are TRBV7-6 and TRBJ1-5, with D unclear. This CDR3 has 14 amino acids. CDR1 is SGHVS, CDR2 FNYEAQ, per germline. Trimming shortened V by 6 bases and J by 5 bases, and 14 bases separated the two germline ends. This chain's CDR3 is CASSKSPIDQPQHF. CDR3 nucleotide sequence: TGTGCCAGCAGTAAAAGCCCCATTGATCAGCCCCAGCATTTT.

The gene calls are TRBV19 and TRBJ2-7; TRBD2 matches at 7 bases. From germline, CDR1 is LNHDA and CDR2 SQIVND (reference sequence). V shed 11 bases and J 3 bases; nucleotides not matched to a gene: 13. The CDR3 contains 14 residues. In DNA form, the CDR3 reads TGTGCCTCAAGAGGCGCTAGCGGATACTACGAGCAGTACTTC. It specifies CASRGASGYYEQYF.

The genes are TRBV29-1 and TRBJ2-5, with 13 nucleotides matching TRBD2. CDR1 is SQVTM, CDR2 ANQGSEA, per germline. With V trimmed by 4 bases and J by 5 bases, 4 bases remained unmatched. The CDR3 extends over 14 amino acids. CDR3 protein: CSVAGLAGVETQYF. The CDR3 nucleotides read TGCAGCGTTGCTGGACTAGCGGGAGTGGAGACCCAGTACTTC.

V is TRBV5-1 and J is TRBJ2-1, with 7 bases lining up with TRBD2. The CDR3 length is 14 residues. The germline V gene has CDR1 SGHRS and CDR2 YFSETQ. After removal of 7 bases from V and 10 bases from J, the junction contained 14 bases not matched to a gene. The CDR3 spells CASVTGEGIREQFF. In DNA form, the CDR3 reads TGCGCCAGCGTAACGGGGGAGGGGATCCGGGAGCAGTTCTTC.